The source of this TCR beta chain is a study of a mutant IDH1 vaccine in newly diagnosed glioma. Study information: Patients were started on vaccination 4-6 weeks after radiotherapy alone, or with temozolomide cycles. Patients arrived already treated with radiotherapy, temozolomide, or both, most having had both.

A remark on this clone: The antigen remains unidentified.

Time point here: week 11, during vaccination. The content of each vaccine dose was 300 ug of mutant IDH1 20-mer peptide, and topical imiquimod accompanied it. There were new WHO grade 3 or 4 astrocytomas in the donors, and these were IDH1-mutant and ATRX-lost. The germline V gene encodes CDR1 SEHNR and CDR2 FQNEAQ (reference sequence). The CDR3 has 14 residues. V was cut by 0 bases and J by 7 bases, with 13 bases left in between. Profiling relied on immunoSEQ multiplex PCR, and the TCRdb table lists in-frame clones only, not all of them. The sample lists fewer than 150,000 clones, about nine tenths occurring once.

This clonotype was sampled from a woman aged 50 to 60 with glioma. The V gene is TRBV7-9, the J gene TRBJ2-7; D is possibly TRBD1 (5 bases). The sample here was PBMCs, taken from a glioma patient whose treatment included an IDH1 peptide vaccine. This CDR3 is CASSLALDNLEQYF. The CDR3 DNA reads as TGTGCCAGCAGCTTAGCGCTGGACAATCTGGAGCAGTACTTC. The whole variable domain, remainder taken from reference TRBV7-9 and TRBJ2-7, is DTGVSQNPRHKITKRGQNVTFRCDPISEHNRLYWYRQTLGQGPEFLTYFQNEAQLEKSRLLSDRFSAERPKGSFSTLEIQRTEQGDSAMYLCASSLALDNLEQYFGPGTRLTVT.